This T cell receptor beta chain was sequenced for a study of blood T cell repertoires in COVID-19. The CDR3 has 14 amino acids. The junction had 3 bases not matched to a gene; V was cut back by 4 bases and J by 3 bases. Germline values: CDR1 SGHKS, CDR2 YYEKEE (reference sequence). This clone came up a few times. Here immunoSEQ multiplex PCR was the method, and the copy in TCRdb shows in-frame clones only, minus some. The sample gives over 90,000 clones, about 87% of which show up once; over 10% is in the top ten. The receptor was derived from a human donor in a cohort sampled during active or convalescent COVID-19. The rearrangement links TRBV5-5 to TRBJ1-4; 7 bases align to TRBD1. Sequences were obtained from peripheral blood. In nucleotides, the CDR3 is TGTGCCAGCAGCCTCGACAGGGCTAATGAAAAACTGTTTTTT. Protein sequence: CASSLDRANEKLFF.